The 4 T cell receptor beta chains below all came from one sample that was sequenced in a study of identical twins. Each CDR3 protein is one row after TCRdb ran MiXCR on the 5' RACE reads. This table holds some 500,000 distinct CDR3 sequences, 13% to 15% found once. In addition, the sample was reused for a study of yellow fever vaccine responses in identical twins.

Sequencing was carried out using CD4+ T cells sorted from blood. Receptors were obtained from a woman in her late teens or twenties in good health.

This chain joins TRBV5-1 and TRBJ1-2; 9 bases align to TRBD1. The CDR3 is 14 residues long. CDR1 and CDR2 from the germline V gene are SGHRS and YFSETQ. V shed 2 bases and J 8 bases; nucleotides not matched to a gene: 7. The CDR3 DNA follows: TGCGCCAGCAGCTTACGGGACAGGGAAATCGGCTACACCTTC. Amino acid sequence: CASSLRDREIGYTF. Looking up the rest from reference TRBV5-1 and TRBJ1-2 gives the full variable domain: KAGVTQTPRYLIKTRGQQVTLSCSPISGHRSVSWYQQTPGQGLQFLFEYFSETQRNKGNFPGRFSGRQFSNSRSEMNVSTLELGDSALYLCASSLRDREIGYTFGSGTRLTVV.

The chain joins TRBV28 to TRBJ2-3; D perhaps matches TRBD2 (5 bases). The CDR3 has 16 amino acids. Germline CDR1 and CDR2: MDHEN and SYDVKM. V lost 6 bases and J 0 bases, leaving 16 bases between the germline ends. The CDR3 loop is CASSPFRQRSTDTQYF. For the CDR3, the DNA is TGTGCCAGCAGCCCTTTTCGTCAGCGGAGCACAGATACGCAGTATTTT.

This clonotype was counted only a few times. The rearrangement joins TRBV14 to TRBJ1-3; perhaps TRBD1 as D (6 bases). This CDR3 is built from 16 residues. Trimming stripped 0 bases from V and 0 bases from J, with 9 bases between. Germline-derived CDR1 and CDR2 are SGHDN and FVKESK. The DNA of the CDR3 is TGTGCCAGCAGCCAAGATCAGGGGCACTCTGGAAACACCATATATTTT. This translates into CASSQDQGHSGNTIYF.

The chain links TRBV3-1 to TRBJ2-2, with D unresolved. The germline V and J ends were trimmed by 3 bases and 7 bases, with 6 bases remaining between them. This CDR3 comprises 12 residues. Germline V gene lookup returns CDR1 LGHDT and CDR2 YNNKEL (reference sequence). The CDR3 DNA sequence: TGTGCCAGCAGCCATCTGGACGGGGAGCTGTTTTTT. Protein product: CASSHLDGELFF.